This T cell receptor beta chain comes out of a study of OX40 agonist ivuxolimab in advanced cancers. Study results and limitations: Low clonal expansion, among the lowest seen, marked partial responders at 0.1-3.0 mg/kg. Relative to CD4+, CD8+ T cells held more expanded clones on average. Expanded peripheral T-cell antigen specificity went undetermined.

TCRdb's copy holds only in-frame clones and misses some; the assay was immunoSEQ multiplex PCR. The sample yields approximately 32,000 clones, approximately 81% seen once. There are a few counts of this clone. The antigen is not known. V dropped 3 bases and J dropped 9 bases, with 9 bases sitting between them. The CDR3 is 12 amino acids. Per the germline V gene, CDR1 is MDHEN and CDR2 is SYDVKM. Sequences were derived from CD4+ or CD8+ T cells sorted from blood, sampled in a trial of the OX40 agonist ivuxolimab. The origin of this receptor is an adult with an advanced solid tumor such as melanoma, head and neck, liver or kidney cancer. The chain links TRBV28 to TRBJ1-5; weak D call: TRBD1 (5 bases). CDR3 nucleotide sequence: TGTGCCAGCAGTTTTTGGGGGAGGCCCCAGCATTTT. Translating gives CASSFWGRPQHF.